Each of the 11 T cell receptor beta chains below was sequenced from the same sample in a study of graft-versus-host responses after intestinal transplantation (dated by TCRdb to the early 2020s). The library was prepared using the immunoSEQ multiplex PCR assay. TCRdb provides this immuneACCESS table in a form limited to in-frame rearrangements. Some clones are lacking; in checked studies, under half of them reflect an unresolved V gene, and why the rest are absent is not known. The sample table records approximately 25,000 clones; about 93% of these occur just once. About 0.8% of the sample goes to the ten largest clones. The specimen comprised PBMCs, sampled roughly 30 days after intestinal transplant. These receptors originate from a human patient who received an intestinal transplant, so some T cells may come from the graft donor.

The rearrangement joins TRBV6-1 to TRBJ2-7; D uncertain. The germline CDR1 and CDR2 sequences are MNHNS and SASEGT. V was cut by 4 bases and J by 3 bases, with 7 bases left in between. CDR3 length: 12 amino acids. As DNA, the CDR3 is TGTGCCAGCAGTGCTGGCAGCTACGAGCAGTACTTC. Encoded protein: CASSAGSYEQYF.

Written as DNA, the CDR3 is TGTGCCAGCAGCATTTCAGGGGGAATGGATGGCTACACCTTC. Amino acids: CASSISGGMDGYTF. This rearrangement joins TRBV11-2 to TRBJ1-2, with 7 nucleotides matching TRBD1. The CDR3 runs to 14 residues. The germline CDR1 and CDR2 sequences are SGHAT and FQNNGV. Losses at the gene ends were 5 bases for V and 6 bases for J; bases not matched to a gene: 9. The variable domain in full, with the rest retrieved from reference TRBV11-2 and TRBJ1-2, is EAGVAQSPRYKIIEKRQSVAFWCNPISGHATLYWYQQILGQGPKLLIQFQNNGVVDDSQLPKDRFSAERLKGVDSTLKIQPAKLEDSAVYLCASSISGGMDGYTFGSGTRLTVV.

This sequence joins TRBV28 and TRBJ1-5; a weak D match, TRBD1 (6 bases). This CDR3 is built from 14 residues. The germline CDR1 and CDR2 sequences are MDHEN and SYDVKM. V was cut by 4 bases and J by 5 bases, with 12 bases left in between. CDR3 residues: CASSSTGAHQPQHF. The CDR3 bases are TGTGCCAGCAGTTCGACAGGCGCGCATCAGCCCCAGCATTTT. The entire variable domain, with the rest obtained from reference TRBV28 and TRBJ1-5, is as follows: DVKVTQSSRYLVKRTGEKVFLECVQDMDHENMFWYRQDPGLGLRLIYFSYDVKMKEKGDIPEGYSVSREKKERFSLILESASTNQTSMYLCASSSTGAHQPQHFGDGTRLSIL.

The chain recombines TRBV7-9 with TRBJ1-4; unclear D gene. CDR1 SEHNR and CDR2 FQNEAQ come from the germline V gene (reference sequence). This CDR3 is 15 amino acids long. Trimming removed 1 base at V and 3 bases at J, with 9 bases between. The CDR3 sequence is CASSLGAGPNEKLFF. DNA of the CDR3: TGTGCCAGCAGCTTAGGGGCAGGCCCTAATGAAAAACTGTTTTTT. Based on the CDR3 plus reference TRBV7-9 and TRBJ1-4, the full variable domain is DTGVSQNPRHKITKRGQNVTFRCDPISEHNRLYWYRQTLGQGPEFLTYFQNEAQLEKSRLLSDRFSAERPKGSFSTLEIQRTEQGDSAMYLCASSLGAGPNEKLFFGSGTQLSVL.

The table lists this clone with a count of one. The chain joins TRBV9 to TRBJ2-1; D unresolved. The germline V gene has CDR1 SGDLS and CDR2 YYNGEE. This CDR3 is 13 amino acids long. The V gene lost 3 bases and the J gene lost 6 bases, with 10 bases spanning the gap. In nucleotides, the CDR3 is TGTGCCAGCAGCGCCCAGGTGGGCAATGAGCAGTTCTTC. The encoded protein is CASSAQVGNEQFF.

The gene calls are TRBV10-1 and TRBJ2-7, with 8 positions matching TRBD1. V shed 4 bases, J shed 0 bases, and the junction held 2 bases outside the gene matches. The CDR3 runs 14 residues. CDR1 is WNHNN, CDR2 SYGVQD, per germline (reference sequence). CDR3: CASSGGTGSYEQYF. The CDR3 DNA reads as TGCGCCAGCAGTGGAGGGACAGGCTCCTACGAGCAGTACTTC.

V gene TRBV7-9 combines with J gene TRBJ1-1; 8 positions agree with TRBD1. Germline CDR1 is SEHNR and CDR2 is FQNEAQ (reference sequence). V dropped 5 bases and J dropped 4; count of bases not matched to a gene: 6. This CDR3 is built from 14 residues. Here the CDR3 DNA reads TGTGCCAGCAGCCACAGGGGGTCCGGCACTGAAGCTTTCTTT. Amino acids: CASSHRGSGTEAFF. Based on the CDR3 plus reference TRBV7-9 and TRBJ1-1, the full variable domain is DTGVSQNPRHKITKRGQNVTFRCDPISEHNRLYWYRQTLGQGPEFLTYFQNEAQLEKSRLLSDRFSAERPKGSFSTLEIQRTEQGDSAMYLCASSHRGSGTEAFFGQGTRLTVV.

CDR3 amino acids: CASGLENKDRGLLEQYF. The CDR3 nucleotides read TGTGCTAGTGGTTTGGAGAATAAGGACAGGGGGTTGCTCGAGCAGTACTTC. This rearrangement joins TRBV12-5 to TRBJ2-7; 10 bases match TRBD1. In germline, CDR1 is LGHNT, CDR2 FRNRAP. V lost 1 base to trimming and J lost 6 bases; unmatched junction nucleotides: 12. The CDR3 length is 17 residues.

This chain joins TRBV11-2 and TRBJ1-3, with unresolved D. Trimming took off 1 base at V and 3 bases at J, with 10 bases between the two ends. This CDR3 contains 15 residues. Germline-derived CDR1 and CDR2 are SGHAT and FQNNGV. The CDR3 protein is CASSLVWENGNTIYF. The CDR3, as DNA: TGTGCCAGCAGCTTAGTCTGGGAGAATGGAAACACCATATATTTT. The variable domain in full, with the rest retrieved from reference TRBV11-2 and TRBJ1-3, is EAGVAQSPRYKIIEKRQSVAFWCNPISGHATLYWYQQILGQGPKLLIQFQNNGVVDDSQLPKDRFSAERLKGVDSTLKIQPAKLEDSAVYLCASSLVWENGNTIYFGEGSWLTVV.

This chain connects TRBV5-1 to TRBJ2-5, with 7 bases lining up with TRBD1. Germline-derived CDR1 and CDR2 are SGHRS and YFSETQ. Germline trimming cut 0 bases from V and 4 bases from J; bases unmatched to any gene: 3. The CDR3 is 14 residues long. The CDR3 spells CASSLAGGRETQYF. CDR3 nucleotides: TGCGCCAGCAGCTTGGCAGGGGGTCGAGAGACCCAGTACTTC.

J is TRBJ2-7 and V is TRBV5-1; perhaps TRBD1 as D (6 bases). V was shortened by 1 base and J by 0 bases, with 14 bases between the two germline ends. Per germline, CDR1 SGHRS and CDR2 YFSETQ. CDR3 length: 16 residues. The CDR3 nucleotides are TGCGCCAGCAGCTTGTTGCAGGGGTCGGGCTCCTACGAGCAGTACTTC. Translated, it gives CASSLLQGSGSYEQYF.